This T cell receptor (beta chain) was captured in a study of blood T cell repertoires in COVID-19. Across the study: The United States, Italy and Spain were the sources of the acute and convalescent COVID-19 samples.

Source study methods: Reference gene primer amplification in the assay estimated nucleated cell counts. The table came from immunoSEQ multiplex PCR; TCRdb's copy has only in-frame clones and leaves some out. V, J and clone size reflect that table, while D and trimming were determined from the DNA. In the table there are 23,000 or so clones, roughly 89% of which are singletons. The length of the CDR3 is 14 residues. Between the trimmed V and J ends, which lost 2 bases and 3 bases, there was a span of 8 bases. Germline CDR1 reads KGHSH; CDR2 reads LQKENI. The TCR sequence derives from a woman aged 70-85 years with active COVID-19. The material sequenced was peripheral blood. The V gene is TRBV18, the J gene TRBJ1-5; D remains unclear. CDR3 DNA: TGTGCCAGCTCACCAATAGGACTCAATCAGCCCCAGCATTTT. Its protein is CASSPIGLNQPQHF.